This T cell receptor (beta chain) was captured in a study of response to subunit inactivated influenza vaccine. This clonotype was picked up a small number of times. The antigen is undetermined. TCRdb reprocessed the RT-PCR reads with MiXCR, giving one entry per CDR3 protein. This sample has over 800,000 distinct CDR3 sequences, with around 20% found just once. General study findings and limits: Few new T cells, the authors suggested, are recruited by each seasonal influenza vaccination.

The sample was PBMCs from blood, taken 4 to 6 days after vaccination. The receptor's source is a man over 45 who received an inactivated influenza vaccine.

In DNA, the CDR3 is TGTGCCAGCAGTCCCGGGGGGATTGGACTAGCGGGAGTTGGCGAGCAGTACTTC. Amino acid sequence: CASSPGGIGLAGVGEQYF. The V call is TRBV11-1, the J call TRBJ2-7; 13 bases line up with TRBD2. CDR1 is SGHAT and CDR2 is FQDESV in the germline V gene (reference sequence). This CDR3 spans 18 amino acids. With V trimmed by 6 bases and J by 6 bases, 17 bases remained unmatched.